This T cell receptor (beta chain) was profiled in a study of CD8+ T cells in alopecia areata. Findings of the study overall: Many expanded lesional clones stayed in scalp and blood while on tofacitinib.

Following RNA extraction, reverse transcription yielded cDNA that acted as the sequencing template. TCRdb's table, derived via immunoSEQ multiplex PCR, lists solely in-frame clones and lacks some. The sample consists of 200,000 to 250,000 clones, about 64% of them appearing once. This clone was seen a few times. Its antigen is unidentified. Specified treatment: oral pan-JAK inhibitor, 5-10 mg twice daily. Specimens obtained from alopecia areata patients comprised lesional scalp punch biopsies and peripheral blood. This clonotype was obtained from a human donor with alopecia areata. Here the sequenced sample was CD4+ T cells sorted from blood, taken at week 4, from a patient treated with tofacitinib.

The CDR3 sequence: CAIGRPQGYGYTF. The CDR3 nucleotides are TGTGCCATCGGACGTCCCCAGGGCTATGGCTACACCTTC. The V call is TRBV10-3, the J call TRBJ1-2; maybe TRBD1 (5 bases). The CDR3 is 13 residues long. Germline CDR1 is ENHRY and CDR2 is SYGVKD. Trimming removed 8 bases from V and 4 bases from J, with 14 bases in between.